One and the same sample provided the 9 T cell receptor beta chains below, sequenced in a study of OX40 agonist ivuxolimab in advanced cancers. Produced via immunoSEQ multiplex PCR; TCRdb's table is partial and in-frame only. The table lists 70,000 to 85,000 clones, 84% of them singletons. The material was CD4+ or CD8+ T cells sorted from blood, obtained in a trial of the OX40 agonist ivuxolimab. The receptors shown here come from an adult with an advanced solid tumor such as melanoma, head and neck, liver or kidney cancer.

The chain combines TRBV19 with TRBJ2-5; the D call may be TRBD1 or TRBD2 (5 bases each). The CDR3 is 12 amino acids. From germline, CDR1 is LNHDA and CDR2 SQIVND (reference sequence). Trimming shortened V by 5 bases and J by 5 bases, and 9 bases separated the two germline ends. The CDR3 spells CASSPGRETQYF. The CDR3, as DNA: TGTGCCAGTAGTCCGGGGCGGGAGACCCAGTACTTC.

The chain is built from TRBV7-9 and TRBJ2-5; 11 bases fit TRBD2. The CDR3 has 19 amino acids. The J segment lost 2 bases and the V segment lost 4 bases, leaving 15 bases of the junction unmatched. The germline V gene encodes CDR1 SEHNR and CDR2 FQNEAQ (reference sequence). The CDR3 reads CASSSRTSGSLVGQETQYF. The CDR3 coding sequence is TGTGCCAGCAGCTCTAGAACTAGCGGGAGCCTAGTCGGGCAAGAGACCCAGTACTTC.

This clone was recorded only once. CDR3 loop: CASHQRAHASTDTQYF. The CDR3 DNA sequence: TGTGCCAGCCACCAGAGGGCGCATGCTAGCACAGATACGCAGTATTTT. The rearrangement joins TRBV2 to TRBJ2-3, with a possible D match to TRBD2 (5 bases). CDR1 is SNHLY, CDR2 FYNNEI, per germline. The CDR3 is 16 amino acids. Trimming took 8 bases from V and 0 from J, leaving 18 bases between them.

This clone came up once. The rearrangement uses TRBV7-2 and TRBJ2-3; D possibly corresponds to TRBD1 (5 bases). Trimming took off 8 bases at V and 4 bases at J, with 22 bases between the two ends. Germline assignment: CDR1 SGHTA and CDR2 FQGNSA. CDR3 length equals 16 residues. For the CDR3, the DNA is TGTGCCAGCTCTCCGACAGTGGGTAGTAGGGCAGATACGCAGTATTTT. Amino acids: CASSPTVGSRADTQYF.

CDR3: CASSVDLLWAGPQINTGELFF. CDR3 in DNA: TGTGCCAGCAGCGTAGATTTATTATGGGCAGGCCCGCAAATTAACACCGGGGAGCTGTTTTTT. J is TRBJ2-2 and V is TRBV9; D is unresolved. Germline CDR1 SGDLS, CDR2 YYNGEE. The CDR3 totals 21 residues. V lost 0 bases and J 2 bases, leaving 26 bases between the germline ends. Variable domain in full (rest from reference TRBV9 and TRBJ2-2): DSGVTQTPKHLITATGQRVTLRCSPRSGDLSVYWYQQSLDQGLQFLIQYYNGEERAKGNILERFSAQQFPDLHSELNLSSLELGDSALYFCASSVDLLWAGPQINTGELFFGEGSRLTVL.

This clone showed up just once. The chain joins TRBV5-1 to TRBJ1-6; TRBD1 agrees at 8 bases. V lost 4 bases to trimming and J lost 7 bases; unmatched junction nucleotides: 7. The germline gives CDR1 SGHRS, CDR2 YFSETQ. The CDR3 spans 15 residues. The CDR3 sequence is CASSRLDRVNSPLHF. CDR3 sequence (DNA): TGCGCCAGCAGCCGGTTGGACAGGGTGAATTCACCCCTCCACTTT. Filled out from reference TRBV5-1 and TRBJ1-6, the complete variable domain reads KAGVTQTPRYLIKTRGQQVTLSCSPISGHRSVSWYQQTPGQGLQFLFEYFSETQRNKGNFPGRFSGRQFSNSRSEMNVSTLELGDSALYLCASSRLDRVNSPLHFGNGTRLTVT.

This clone came up once. This chain links TRBV7-3 with TRBJ2-5, with D uncertain. This CDR3 is 13 amino acids long. Germline CDR1 SGHTA, CDR2 FQGTGA. The ends were cut back, 5 bases at V and 5 bases at J, with 12 bases in the middle. CDR3 region: CASSPDLGETQYF. The CDR3 DNA is TGTGCCAGCAGCCCAGACTTGGGGGAGACCCAGTACTTC.

The V gene is TRBV18, the J gene TRBJ1-1; D is perhaps TRBD1 (5 bases). The CDR3 runs 18 residues. V lost 3 bases and J lost 0, with 20 bases in between. Germline CDR1 KGHSH, CDR2 LQKENI. The chain's CDR3 is CASSPRETANLMNTEAFF. The CDR3 DNA sequence: TGTGCCAGCTCACCCAGGGAAACAGCCAACCTAATGAACACTGAAGCTTTCTTT.

This chain uses TRBV29-1 with TRBJ1-4; the match to TRBD1 covers 10 bases. In germline, CDR1 is SQVTM, CDR2 ANQGSEA. CDR3 size: 13 residues. V was pared by 7 bases and J by 7 bases, with 6 bases of the junction left unmatched. This chain's CDR3 is CSARTGGGEKLFF. CDR3 bases: TGCAGCGCCCGGACAGGGGGAGGTGAAAAACTGTTTTTT.